These T cell receptor beta chains were read from a single sample in a study of neoadjuvant nivolumab and ipilimumab in lung cancer. Profiled with immunoSEQ multiplex PCR; TCRdb holds only in-frame clones, not every one. Of about 17,000 clones listed, less than 85% are singletons. Sequences were derived from tumor tissue, sampled after neoadjuvant nivolumab, alone or with ipilimumab, at or shortly before surgery. The receptor set was obtained from an adult with non-small cell lung cancer. Each CDR3 is given with its conserved first and last residue. A D gene is named only where the DNA matches it firmly. Size tells how often a clone was seen (once, few, many) or the class of an expanded clone, and some rows leave it out.

CDR3aa	len	d_gene	abundance	v_gene
CASSEGSEQYF	11	.	.	TRBV18
CASSHGRNTEAFF	13	.	once	TRBV4-3
CASSPTGGPGEQYF	14	.	.	TRBV5-1
CASSSLQNEKLFF	13	.	.	TRBV5-6
CAWSGGQGLYGYTF	14	TRBD1	.	TRBV30
CASSLWVSGNTIYF	14	.	few	TRBV7-2
CASSLRGGTGELFF	14	.	.	TRBV5-1
CASSYLEQPQHF	12	.	once	TRBV6-6
CASSEASRTTNEKLFF	16	.	.	TRBV6-1
CASSEFHRASYEQYF	15	.	.	TRBV10-1
CASSLGGDETQYF	13	.	.	TRBV5-1
CASSAGGTGANVLTF	15	TRBD2	.	TRBV7-2
CASQTSGGYEQYF	13	TRBD2	.	TRBV2
CASSWGTGEGKTQYF	15	.	.	TRBV5-5
CASSLIQGEYEQFF	14	TRBD1	.	TRBV5-4
CASSPSSGGTDTQYF	15	TRBD2	.	TRBV5-6
CASSYDFWGTQYF	13	.	.	TRBV6-6
CASSLLPSGGPSYNEQFF	18	TRBD2	.	TRBV13
CSARPIWDF	9	.	few	TRBV20-1
CASSKQGLGDTDTQYF	16	.	.	TRBV27
CASSFAGEETQYF	13	TRBD2	.	TRBV11-2
CASSPTATNTGELFF	15	.	.	TRBV7-7
CASSLTGENSPLHF	14	TRBD1	few	TRBV9
CASSLEGTPNYEQYF	15	.	.	TRBV7-2
CASSGGSARETQYF	14	.	.	TRBV5-4
CARGTGDKTEAFF	13	TRBD1	once	TRBV6-5
CASSSDGQGRGYTF	14	TRBD1	.	TRBV7-4
CASSPEPRLGNTEAFF	16	.	.	TRBV5-1
CSVVHRGDIQYF	12	TRBD1	.	TRBV29-1
CASSVLPGSSTEAFF	15	.	.	TRBV7-2
CAWSVAGYETQYF	13	.	.	TRBV30
CASSFGGGEGETQYF	15	TRBD2	.	TRBV5-1
CASSQGTGGNSPLHF	15	.	.	TRBV4-1
CASSLVDRDGSPLHF	15	TRBD1	medium-sized	TRBV5-6
CASSPMAGAGQPQHF	15	.	.	TRBV7-2
CASSVSGQAGEKLFF	15	.	.	TRBV9
CVSSPTSGNEQFF	13	.	once	TRBV6-5
CASSEAAGGETQYF	14	TRBD1	once	TRBV6-1
CASSQDGPGPYEQYF	15	.	once	TRBV4-1
CASTSVGGSPLHF	13	.	few	TRBV2
CASSLWDSSYEQYF	14	TRBD1	.	TRBV11-2
CASSFNPETQYF	12	.	once	TRBV7-2
CASTCWGGSNQPQHF	15	.	.	TRBV25-1
CASSPRAVTDTQYF	14	.	once	TRBV7-2